This T cell receptor (beta chain) came from a study of identical twins. Overall study findings and caveats: Less excess twin sharing appeared in beta out-of-frame sequences. Analyses of zero insertions could, in part, be confounded by invariant MAIT and iNKT cells.

Per the germline V gene, CDR1 is SQVTM and CDR2 is ANQGSEA. Deletions cut 6 bases from V and 0 bases from J, with 35 bases between. CDR3 size: 22 residues. TCRdb ran MiXCR on the 5' RACE reads and lists one entry per CDR3 protein. The repertoire consists of over 550,000 distinct CDR3 sequences, with roughly 7.1% occurring once and the leading ten covering 1.6%. This clonotype has more than one count but fewer than ten. Its cognate antigen is unknown. These data are also associated with another study on yellow fever vaccine responses in identical twins.

The chain links TRBV29-1 to TRBJ2-2; D assignment may be TRBD1 or TRBD2 (10 bases each). The sequenced sample consisted of PBMCs. This clonotype originated in a woman younger than 35 in good health. Written as DNA, the CDR3 is TGCAGCGTCCTCCCCCCGGGACAGGGGTTGGCTAGCGGGAGTGCGAACACCGGGGAGCTGTTTTTT. Translating gives CSVLPPGQGLASGSANTGELFF.